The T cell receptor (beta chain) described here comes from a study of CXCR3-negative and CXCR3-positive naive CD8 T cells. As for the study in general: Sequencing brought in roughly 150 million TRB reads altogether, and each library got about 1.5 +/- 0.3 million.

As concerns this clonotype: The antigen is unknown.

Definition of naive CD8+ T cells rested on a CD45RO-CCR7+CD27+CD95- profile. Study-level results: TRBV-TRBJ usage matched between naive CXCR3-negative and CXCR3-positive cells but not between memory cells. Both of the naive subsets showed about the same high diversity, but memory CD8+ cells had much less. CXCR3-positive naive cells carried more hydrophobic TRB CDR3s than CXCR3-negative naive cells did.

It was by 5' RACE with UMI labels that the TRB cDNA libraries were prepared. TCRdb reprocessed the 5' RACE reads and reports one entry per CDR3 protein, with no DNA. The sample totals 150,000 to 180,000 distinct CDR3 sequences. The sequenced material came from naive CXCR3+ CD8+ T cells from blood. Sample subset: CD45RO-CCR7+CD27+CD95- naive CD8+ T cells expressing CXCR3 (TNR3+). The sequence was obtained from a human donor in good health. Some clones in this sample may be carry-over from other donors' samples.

The CDR3 loop is CASSQQGNSPIHF. The V gene is TRBV6-5, the J gene TRBJ1-6; checking the TCRdb D call of TRBD1 is not possible without DNA. Germline CDR1 and CDR2: MNHEY and SVGAGI. The CDR3 is made up of 13 amino acids.